Shown below are 19 T cell receptor beta chains from a single sample sequenced in a study of STAT5B mutations in CD4+ large granular lymphocyte leukemia. Generated by immunoSEQ multiplex PCR, the TCRdb table keeps only in-frame clones and is missing some. The sample consists of 30,000 to 35,000 clones, roughly 65% of them appearing once. Sequenced material: CD4+ T cells from blood buffy coats. Every receptor here comes from a human donor in good health.

In its sample, this clone was seen a few times. CDR3 loop: CASSSGRGYKGGDQPQHF. The DNA of the CDR3 is TGTGCCAGTAGCTCGGGGAGAGGGTACAAGGGGGGCGATCAGCCCCAGCATTTT. The chain couples TRBV19 to TRBJ1-5, with D tentatively TRBD1 (6 bases). Trimming pared 6 bases from V and 5 bases from J, leaving 26 bases between. This CDR3 comprises 18 residues. From germline, CDR1 is LNHDA and CDR2 SQIVND (reference sequence).

The V gene is TRBV11-2, the J gene TRBJ1-6; D not resolved. Trimming pared 1 base from V and 0 bases from J, leaving 7 bases between. This CDR3 is 16 amino acids long. CDR1 is SGHAT and CDR2 is FQNNGV in the germline V gene. For the CDR3, the DNA is TGTGCCAGCAGCTTAGCTGCGAGCTCCTATAATTCACCCCTCCACTTT. Protein sequence: CASSLAASSYNSPLHF.

The CDR3 loop is CATLELETQYF. CDR3 nucleotides: TGCGCCACCCTAGAGCTAGAGACCCAGTACTTC. This chain uses TRBV10-2 with TRBJ2-5; D unresolved. The CDR3 contains 11 residues. V gave up 10 bases and J gave up 4 bases, with 10 bases separating them. CDR1 and CDR2 from the germline V gene are WSHSY and SAAADI.

CDR3 region: CSVGPVGDLAVGETQYF. The DNA of the CDR3 is TGCAGCGTTGGCCCGGTAGGGGACTTAGCGGTCGGAGAGACCCAGTACTTC. The chain couples TRBV29-1 to TRBJ2-5; D is perhaps TRBD2 (6 bases). The CDR3 contains 17 residues. Germline CDR1 is SQVTM and CDR2 is ANQGSEA. V was shortened by 4 bases and J by 4 bases, with 25 bases between the two germline ends.

The gene calls are TRBV21-1 and TRBJ1-5; the table's D call of TRBD1 was not tested on the DNA. TRBV21-1 is an annotated pseudogene. CDR3 size: 15 residues. The CDR3 bases are TGTGCCAGCACTCTATCCGGGACAGTGAATCAGCCCCAGCATTTT. Translated, it gives CASTLSGTVNQPQHF.

The chain uses TRBV10-3 and TRBJ2-2, with D maybe TRBD1 (5 bases). V lost 6 bases and J lost 0, with 8 bases in between. The CDR3 is made up of 14 amino acids. Germline CDR1 reads ENHRY; CDR2 reads SYGVKD. The CDR3 sequence: CAIRTAANTGELFF. The CDR3 region has the DNA TGTGCCATCAGGACAGCTGCGAACACCGGGGAGCTGTTTTTT.

The chain couples TRBV5-5 to TRBJ2-2; no firm D call. The CDR3 runs to 15 residues. Germline values: CDR1 SGHKS, CDR2 YYEKEE (reference sequence). V shed 2 bases and J shed 0 bases, with 8 bases lying between them. The CDR3 is CASSFQHANTGELFF. The CDR3 DNA sequence: TGTGCCAGCAGCTTCCAGCACGCGAACACCGGGGAGCTGTTTTTT.

This clone was seen a single time. This chain connects TRBV30 to TRBJ1-1; possibly TRBD1 for D (6 bases). The CDR3 extends over 17 amino acids. Germline V CDR1 and CDR2: GTSNPN, SVGIG (reference sequence). Trimming removed 3 bases at V and 1 base at J, with 21 bases between. The CDR3 sequence: CAWRAKTGLRSNTEAFF. The DNA of the CDR3 is TGTGCCTGGAGAGCAAAAACAGGGTTACGGTCGAACACTGAAGCTTTCTTT.

In this sample, this clone turned up a few times. The V call is TRBV4-1, the J call TRBJ1-2; no reliable D call. The CDR3 is 15 amino acids. Trimming shortened V by 1 base and J by 3 bases, and 12 bases separated the two germline ends. Germline CDR1 MGHRA, CDR2 YSYEKL. The CDR3: CASSQAVGTDYGYTF. CDR3 DNA sequence: TGCGCCAGCAGCCAAGCCGTGGGTACGGACTATGGCTACACCTTC.

The chain carries TRBV18 and TRBJ2-7; D unresolved. The CDR3 consists of 11 residues. The V gene's germline CDR1 is KGHSH and CDR2 LQKENI. V dropped 4 bases and J dropped 6 bases, with 7 bases sitting between them. In nucleotides, the CDR3 is TGTGCCAGCTCACGTACGGGCGAGCAGTACTTC. This encodes CASSRTGEQYF. The full variable domain, with the rest looked up from reference TRBV18 and TRBJ2-7, is NAGVMQNPRHLVRRRGQEARLRCSPMKGHSHVYWYRQLPEEGLKFMVYLQKENIIDESGMPKERFSAEFPKEGPSILRIQQVVRGDSAAYFCASSRTGEQYFGPGTRLTVT.

This chain links TRBV5-4 with TRBJ2-7; 7 nucleotides agree with TRBD2. The CDR3 loop spans 13 amino acids. The V gene end was trimmed by 2 bases and the J gene end by 6 bases; junction bases not matched to a gene: 5. CDR1 and CDR2 from the germline V gene are SGHNT and YYREEE (reference sequence). CDR3 region: CASSFKRGGEQYF. CDR3 DNA sequence: TGTGCCAGCAGCTTTAAGCGGGGAGGCGAGCAGTACTTC.

The V and J genes are TRBV6-5 and TRBJ2-7; 8 nucleotides line up with TRBD2. Trimming at V came to 1 base and at J to 5 bases, leaving 7 bases not matched to a gene. The CDR3 is made up of 15 amino acids. Germline-derived CDR1 and CDR2 are MNHEY and SVGAGI. CDR3 in amino acids: CASSYLHGGADEQYF. For the CDR3, the DNA is TGTGCCAGCAGTTACTTGCACGGGGGGGCTGACGAGCAGTACTTC.

The chain carries TRBV29-1 and TRBJ1-5; the match to TRBD1 covers 10 bases. The CDR3 contains 14 residues. CDR1 is SQVTM, CDR2 ANQGSEA, per germline. Trimming at V came to 4 bases and at J to 6 bases, leaving 6 bases not matched to a gene. The CDR3 sequence is CSVGGDRGGQPQHF. The DNA for the CDR3 is TGCAGCGTTGGGGGGGACAGGGGCGGTCAGCCCCAGCATTTT.

This chain uses TRBV7-2 with TRBJ1-5, with D perhaps TRBD1 (5 bases). This CDR3 contains 15 residues. Germline V gene lookup returns CDR1 SGHTA and CDR2 FQGNSA. The V gene lost 5 bases and the J gene lost 3 bases, with 14 bases spanning the gap. The CDR3 DNA is TGTGCCAGCAGCCCAGACAGTGCCCTCAATCAGCCCCAGCATTTT. Its protein is CASSPDSALNQPQHF.

The V gene is TRBV4-2, the J gene TRBJ1-6; tentatively, D is TRBD1 (6 bases). The germline V gene encodes CDR1 LGHNA and CDR2 YNFKEQ. CDR3 length: 12 amino acids. V dropped 4 bases and J dropped 9 bases, with 7 bases sitting between them. The CDR3: CASSRGLSPLHF. CDR3 nucleotides: TGTGCCAGCAGCCGGGGGCTTTCACCCCTCCACTTT.

CDR3 bases: TGCAGCGTCCGATGGCGCGGGGGTTCTGATACGCAGTATTTT. This sequence encodes CSVRWRGGSDTQYF. This sequence joins TRBV29-1 and TRBJ2-3; 7 bases are shared with TRBD2. The CDR3 spans 14 residues. From germline, CDR1 is SQVTM and CDR2 ANQGSEA. V shed 6 bases, J shed 6 bases, and the junction held 12 bases outside the gene matches.

The genes are TRBV6-5 and TRBJ2-6; TRBD1 matches 8 bases. Looked up from germline, CDR1 is MNHEY and CDR2 is SVGAGI. CDR3 length: 15 amino acids. V lost 5 bases, J lost 2 bases, and 2 bases stayed unmatched. The CDR3 reads CASSPQGAGANVLTF. The CDR3 DNA reads TGTGCCAGCAGTCCACAGGGGGCTGGGGCCAACGTCCTGACTTTC.

CDR3 DNA: TGTGCCAGCAGCCCATCTGTCTCTAAGGAGACCCAGTACTTC. This translates into CASSPSVSKETQYF. This sequence joins TRBV7-2 and TRBJ2-5; D call uncertain. This CDR3 spans 14 amino acids. Per the germline V gene, CDR1 is SGHTA and CDR2 is FQGNSA. The V and J ends lost 5 bases and 5 bases respectively, with 15 bases between them.

Only a few counts were recorded for this clone. The chain links TRBV18 to TRBJ2-7, with 7 bases lining up with TRBD1. The CDR3 is 14 amino acids. Germline V CDR1 and CDR2: KGHSH, LQKENI. Trimming removed 4 bases from V and 3 bases from J; junction bases left unmatched: 6. The CDR3: CASSLYTGDYEQYF. The CDR3 coding sequence is TGTGCCAGCTCACTGTATACAGGGGACTACGAGCAGTACTTC.